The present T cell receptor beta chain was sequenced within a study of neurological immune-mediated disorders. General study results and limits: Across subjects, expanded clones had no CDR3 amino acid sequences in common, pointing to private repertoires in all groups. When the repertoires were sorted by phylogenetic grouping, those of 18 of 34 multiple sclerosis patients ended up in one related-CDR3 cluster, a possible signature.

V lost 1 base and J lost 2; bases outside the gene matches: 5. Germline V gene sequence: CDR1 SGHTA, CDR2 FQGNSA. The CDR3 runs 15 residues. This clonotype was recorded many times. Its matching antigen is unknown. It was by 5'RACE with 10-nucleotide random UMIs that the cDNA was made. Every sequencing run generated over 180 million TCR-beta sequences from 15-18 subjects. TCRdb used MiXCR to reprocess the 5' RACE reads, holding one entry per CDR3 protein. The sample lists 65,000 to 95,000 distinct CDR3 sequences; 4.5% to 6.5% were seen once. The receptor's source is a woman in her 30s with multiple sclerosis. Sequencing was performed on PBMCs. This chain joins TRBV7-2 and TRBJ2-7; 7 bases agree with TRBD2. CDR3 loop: CASSLVGLAAYEQYF. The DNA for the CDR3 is TGTGCCAGCAGCTTAGTGGGTCTAGCGGCCTACGAGCAGTACTTC.